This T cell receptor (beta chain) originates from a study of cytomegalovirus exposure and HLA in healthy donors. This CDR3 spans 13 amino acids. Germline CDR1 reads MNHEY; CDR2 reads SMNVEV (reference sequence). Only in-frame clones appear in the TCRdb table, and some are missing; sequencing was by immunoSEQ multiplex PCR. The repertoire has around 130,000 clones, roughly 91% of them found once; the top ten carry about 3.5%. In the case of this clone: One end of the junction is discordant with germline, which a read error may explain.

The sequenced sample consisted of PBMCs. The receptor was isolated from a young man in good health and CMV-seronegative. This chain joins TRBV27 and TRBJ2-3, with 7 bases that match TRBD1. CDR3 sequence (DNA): TGTGCCAGCAGTTTGGCGGACAGGACCAGAAGTTCTTTT. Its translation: CASSLADRTRSSF.